Following are 29 T cell receptor beta chains from one sample sequenced in a study of memory CD4+ T cells and cytomegalovirus serostatus. Single viable CD3+CD4+CD8-CD45RO+ cells were sorted as the memory CD4+ T cells. Generated by immunoSEQ multiplex PCR, the TCRdb table keeps only in-frame clones and is missing some. This sample has under 80,000 clones; around 78% occur once, and the top ten carry just over 2.5%. The sample was memory CD4+ T cells from blood. The receptors shown here come from an adult in good health and CMV-seropositive.

V is TRBV18 and J is TRBJ2-2; 7 bases agree with TRBD1. This CDR3 is built from 16 residues. The trim removed 5 bases at V and 6 bases at J, leaving 12 bases unmatched. Germline V gene data show CDR1 as KGHSH and CDR2 as LQKENI. The CDR3: CASSFDRAPGSGELFF. The CDR3, as DNA: TGTGCCAGCTCATTCGACAGGGCGCCTGGGTCCGGGGAGCTGTTTTTT.

The chain carries TRBV19 and TRBJ1-5, with D tentatively TRBD1 (5 bases). This CDR3 region has 18 residues. Trimming took off 7 bases at V and 0 bases at J, with 22 bases between the two ends. Germline values: CDR1 LNHDA, CDR2 SQIVND (reference sequence). Written as DNA, the CDR3 is TGTGCCAGTACCGGGGGTGGGCAAGGGTCTGTTAGCAATCAGCCCCAGCATTTT. As protein: CASTGGGQGSVSNQPQHF. The variable domain in full, with the rest retrieved from reference TRBV19 and TRBJ1-5, is DGGITQSPKYLFRKEGQNVTLSCEQNLNHDAMYWYRQDPGQGLRLIYYSQIVNDFQKGDIAEGYSVSREKKESFPLTVTSAQKNPTAFYLCASTGGGQGSVSNQPQHFGDGTRLSIL.

V gene TRBV5-6 combines with J gene TRBJ1-2, with a weak D call TRBD1 (6 bases). Germline V gene sequence: CDR1 SGHDT, CDR2 YYEEEE. There are 13 residues in the CDR3. Trimming shortened V by 2 bases and J by 4 bases, and 9 bases separated the two germline ends. The CDR3 coding sequence is TGTGCCAGCAGCTTTGGGGGCGCCTATGGCTACACCTTC. Its protein is CASSFGGAYGYTF.

This chain connects TRBV6-5 to TRBJ2-5; no clear D gene. The V end was cut by 6 bases, the J end by 5 bases, with 7 bases between. This CDR3 contains 11 residues. In germline, CDR1 is MNHEY, CDR2 SVGAGI. This chain's CDR3 is CASRLLETQYF. The DNA for the CDR3 is TGTGCCAGCAGACTCCTTGAGACCCAGTACTTC.

The rearrangement links TRBV10-3 to TRBJ2-7, with no clear D. Germline V CDR1 and CDR2: ENHRY, SYGVKD. V lost 6 bases and J lost 6, with 12 bases in between. This CDR3 has 12 residues. In DNA form, the CDR3 reads TGTGCCATCAGCACGGGCGGAGTCGAGCAGTACTTC. Amino acids: CAISTGGVEQYF.

The chain recombines TRBV7-7 with TRBJ2-5; D is perhaps TRBD1 or TRBD2 (5 bases each). Trimming stripped 5 bases from V and 3 bases from J, with 16 bases between. Germline V gives CDR1 SSHAT, CDR2 FNYEAQ (reference sequence). The CDR3 is 15 residues long. Here the CDR3 DNA reads TGTGCCAGCAGCCGGGGCACAGGCTCAAAAGAGACCCAGTACTTC. This gives the protein CASSRGTGSKETQYF.

This sequence joins TRBV13 and TRBJ1-3; maybe TRBD1 (5 bases). The ends were cut back, 5 bases at V and 0 bases at J, with 17 bases in the middle. The CDR3 totals 17 residues. CDR1 PRHDT and CDR2 FYEKMQ come from the germline V gene (reference sequence). The CDR3 loop is CASSREGALHSGNTIYF. CDR3 in DNA: TGTGCCAGCAGCCGGGAAGGGGCCCTCCACTCTGGAAACACCATATATTTT. Looking up the rest from reference TRBV13 and TRBJ1-3 gives the full variable domain: AAGVIQSPRHLIKEKRETATLKCYPIPRHDTVYWYQQGPGQDPQFLISFYEKMQSDKGSIPDRFSAQQFSDYHSELNMSSLELGDSALYFCASSREGALHSGNTIYFGEGSWLTVV.

This clone showed up just a few times. V is TRBV2 and J is TRBJ1-3; the D gene is possibly TRBD1 (6 bases). CDR1 is SNHLY, CDR2 FYNNEI, per germline. The CDR3 consists of 17 residues. Trimming took 4 bases from V and 0 from J, leaving 16 bases between them. CDR3: CASSARQATSSGNTIYF. CDR3 bases: TGTGCCAGCAGTGCTCGACAGGCTACCAGCTCTGGAAACACCATATATTTT.

This clone appeared a few times. The chain employs TRBV29-1 and TRBJ1-1, with TRBD1 as a possible D gene (5 bases). Looked up from germline, CDR1 is SQVTM and CDR2 is ANQGSEA. The CDR3 covers 14 residues. The V end was cut by 1 base, the J end by 6 bases, with 15 bases between. The chain's CDR3 is CSVEGDFDHAEAFF. The DNA for the CDR3 is TGCAGCGTTGAAGGGGACTTCGACCATGCTGAAGCTTTCTTT.

The CDR3 is CASSTHDISYEQYF. For the CDR3, the DNA is TGTGCCAGCAGCACCCATGACATCTCCTACGAGCAGTACTTC. V gene TRBV9 combines with J gene TRBJ2-7; D not certain. The germline gives CDR1 SGDLS, CDR2 YYNGEE. V was clipped by 4 bases and J by 0 bases, with 11 bases between them. The length of the CDR3 is 14 residues.

This clone came up a few times. As DNA, the CDR3 is TGCGCCAGCAGTCAATTGAAATCCTTGGATACGCAGTATTTT. Translating gives CASSQLKSLDTQYF. The V gene is TRBV23-1, the J gene TRBJ2-3, with D uncertain. TRBV23-1 is noted as an ORF with a role that remains uncertain. The V and J ends lost 1 base and 6 bases respectively, with 11 bases between them. The length of the CDR3 is 14 residues.

The chain joins TRBV30 to TRBJ2-7; D remains unclear. V gave up 3 bases and J gave up 0 bases, with 9 bases separating them. CDR3 length equals 13 residues. Germline-derived CDR1 and CDR2 are GTSNPN and SVGIG (reference sequence). The CDR3 loop reads CAWSRETSYEQYF. The CDR3, as DNA: TGTGCCTGGAGCAGAGAGACCTCCTACGAGCAGTACTTC.

This sequence joins TRBV6-1 and TRBJ1-1; 10 bases fit TRBD1. V dropped 4 bases and J dropped 8; count of bases not matched to a gene: 4. The CDR3 loop spans 13 amino acids. Germline CDR1 MNHNS, CDR2 SASEGT. The DNA of the CDR3 is TGTGCCAGCAGTGCAGACAGGGGGCGGGAAGCTTTCTTT. This encodes CASSADRGREAFF.

This clone was seen only once. This rearrangement joins TRBV10-3 to TRBJ1-2; D perhaps matches TRBD1 (6 bases). Per the germline V gene, CDR1 is ENHRY and CDR2 is SYGVKD. V lost 0 bases to trimming and J lost 4 bases, with 15 bases between them. CDR3 length equals 16 residues. DNA of the CDR3: TGTGCCATCAGTGAGTCGAATGGGGGCAGCGGCTATGGCTACACCTTC. Translated, it gives CAISESNGGSGYGYTF.

As to this clone: Different DNA sequences within this sample yield the same CDR3. The rearrangement links TRBV6-1 to TRBJ2-5, with 11 bases fitting TRBD2. Germline CDR1 and CDR2: MNHNS and SASEGT. CDR3 length: 15 amino acids. After removal of 4 bases from V and 4 bases from J, the junction contained 5 bases not matched to a gene. CDR3 coding DNA: TGTGCCAGCAGTGCTAGCGGGGGGCCGGGAGAGACCCAGTACTTC. This codes for CASSASGGPGETQYF.

The V call is TRBV7-9, the J call TRBJ2-1, with D perhaps TRBD1 or TRBD2 (5 bases each). Germline V CDR1 and CDR2: SEHNR, FQNEAQ (reference sequence). CDR3 length: 15 amino acids. Trimming pared 4 bases from V and 5 bases from J, leaving 15 bases between. The CDR3 region has the DNA TGTGCCAGCAGCTATTGGGACGGAGAACACAATGAGCAGTTCTTC. This gives the protein CASSYWDGEHNEQFF.

The chain couples TRBV9 to TRBJ2-1; a possible D gene is TRBD2 (6 bases). CDR3 length equals 15 residues. The ends were cut back, 0 bases at V and 9 bases at J, with 16 bases in the middle. The germline V gene has CDR1 SGDLS and CDR2 YYNGEE. For the CDR3, the DNA is TGTGCCAGCAGCGTAGGGGACTCCCGGTCGAGTGAGCAGTTCTTC. It is translated as CASSVGDSRSSEQFF.

The V gene is TRBV10-3, the J gene TRBJ1-2; no definite D call. CDR3 length: 16 residues. The germline CDR1 and CDR2 sequences are ENHRY and SYGVKD. V lost 4 bases to trimming and J lost 1 base, with 16 bases between them. The CDR3 DNA follows: TGTGCCATCAGTGGAGGGTCAACAGACGTTAACTATGGCTACACCTTC. Amino acids: CAISGGSTDVNYGYTF.

This chain uses TRBV18 with TRBJ2-6; no reliable D call. The CDR3 sequence is 14 residues long. The V gene's germline CDR1 is KGHSH and CDR2 LQKENI. Deletions cut 4 bases from V and 1 base from J, with 5 bases between. For the CDR3, the DNA is TGTGCCAGCTCACTTTCGTCTGGGGCCAACGTCCTGACTTTC. Translating it yields CASSLSSGANVLTF. Based on the CDR3 plus reference TRBV18 and TRBJ2-6, the full variable domain is NAGVMQNPRHLVRRRGQEARLRCSPMKGHSHVYWYRQLPEEGLKFMVYLQKENIIDESGMPKERFSAEFPKEGPSILRIQQVVRGDSAAYFCASSLSSGANVLTFGAGSRLTVL.

This clone was recorded only once. The chain links TRBV11-3 to TRBJ2-1; a possible D gene is TRBD1 (6 bases). V was trimmed by 2 bases and J by 8 bases, leaving 16 bases between them. CDR1 is SGHNT, CDR2 YENEEA, per germline. This CDR3 contains 15 residues. As DNA, the CDR3 is TGTGCCAGCAGCTTACGGGACAAGGGGTTCGATGAGCAGTTCTTC. The encoded protein is CASSLRDKGFDEQFF.

This chain uses TRBV18 with TRBJ1-1, with D tentatively TRBD1 (6 bases). CDR3 length: 15 amino acids. Trimming pared 3 bases from V and 6 bases from J, leaving 17 bases between. Germline lookup yields CDR1 KGHSH and CDR2 LQKENI. The CDR3 sequence is CASSPTFQGSAEAFF. DNA for the CDR3: TGTGCCAGCTCACCCACCTTCCAGGGGTCCGCTGAAGCTTTCTTT. Based on the CDR3 plus reference TRBV18 and TRBJ1-1, the full variable domain is NAGVMQNPRHLVRRRGQEARLRCSPMKGHSHVYWYRQLPEEGLKFMVYLQKENIIDESGMPKERFSAEFPKEGPSILRIQQVVRGDSAAYFCASSPTFQGSAEAFFGQGTRLTVV.

A few counts support this clone. The chain employs TRBV4-1 and TRBJ2-3, with no clear D. There are 16 residues in the CDR3. Trimming removed 1 base from V and 1 base from J, with 12 bases in between. The germline CDR1 and CDR2 sequences are MGHRA and YSYEKL. The CDR3 region has the DNA TGCGCCAGCAGCCAAGTAACAGTGAAAGGCACAGATACGCAGTATTTT. This codes for CASSQVTVKGTDTQYF.

This clone was picked up one time. The V and J genes are TRBV5-4 and TRBJ1-2; D remains ambiguous. The V gene's germline CDR1 is SGHNT and CDR2 YYREEE (reference sequence). Trimming stripped 2 bases from V and 5 bases from J, with 16 bases between. CDR3 size: 15 residues. The CDR3 DNA follows: TGTGCCAGCAGCTTTCCTAGCGCCCTGCGGTATGGCTACACCTTC. Protein product: CASSFPSALRYGYTF.

The rearrangement joins TRBV19 to TRBJ1-2, with D possibly TRBD1 on 6 matching bases. The V gene lost 3 bases and the J gene lost 5 bases, with 16 bases spanning the gap. CDR3 size: 15 residues. The germline V gene encodes CDR1 LNHDA and CDR2 SQIVND (reference sequence). The CDR3 region has the DNA TGTGCCAGTAGTATCGGAGACAGAGGGGGGTATGGCTACACCTTC. Its translation: CASSIGDRGGYGYTF.

This clone appeared a few times. The chain carries TRBV7-2 and TRBJ1-3; D remains ambiguous. V was shortened by 1 base and J by 5 bases, with 3 bases between the two germline ends. Germline V gene sequence: CDR1 SGHTA, CDR2 FQGNSA. This CDR3 comprises 12 residues. The CDR3 spells CASSLDRNTIYF. CDR3 nucleotides: TGTGCCAGCAGCTTAGATCGAAACACCATATATTTT.

J is TRBJ1-5 and V is TRBV28; D is ambiguous. The germline gives CDR1 MDHEN, CDR2 SYDVKM. Trimming pared 3 bases from V and 2 bases from J, leaving 20 bases between. The CDR3 loop spans 18 amino acids. The CDR3 reads CASSFQWFGRSGNQPQHF. CDR3 nucleotide sequence: TGTGCCAGCAGTTTTCAGTGGTTTGGGAGGAGTGGCAATCAGCCCCAGCATTTT.

The chain recombines TRBV7-2 with TRBJ1-3; D uncertain. Trimming took off 2 bases at V and 3 bases at J, with 8 bases between the two ends. CDR1 is SGHTA and CDR2 is FQGNSA in the germline V gene. The CDR3 contains 14 residues. The CDR3 region has the DNA TGTGCCAGCAGCTTAACCGGGTTTGGAAACACCATATATTTT. It specifies CASSLTGFGNTIYF.

This clone was recorded only once. The chain couples TRBV18 to TRBJ1-2, with 7 bases fitting TRBD1. V was pared by 6 bases and J by 3 bases, with 10 bases of the junction left unmatched. Germline CDR1 is KGHSH and CDR2 is LQKENI. The CDR3 runs 15 residues. The CDR3 here is CASSGTATVDYGYTF. In nucleotides, the CDR3 is TGTGCCAGCTCCGGGACAGCGACGGTAGACTATGGCTACACCTTC.

The V and J genes are TRBV2 and TRBJ2-5; unclear D gene. Germline values: CDR1 SNHLY, CDR2 FYNNEI. Trimming took 1 base from V and 4 from J, leaving 10 bases between them. The CDR3 consists of 14 residues. CDR3 amino acids: CASSEDGPGETQYF. DNA of the CDR3: TGTGCCAGCAGTGAAGACGGGCCCGGAGAGACCCAGTACTTC. Full variable domain (rest looked up from reference TRBV2 and TRBJ2-5): EPEVTQTPSHQVTQMGQEVILRCVPISNHLYFYWYRQILGQKVEFLVSFYNNEISEKSEIFDDQFSVERPDGSNFTLKIRSTKLEDSAMYFCASSEDGPGETQYFGPGTRLLVL.